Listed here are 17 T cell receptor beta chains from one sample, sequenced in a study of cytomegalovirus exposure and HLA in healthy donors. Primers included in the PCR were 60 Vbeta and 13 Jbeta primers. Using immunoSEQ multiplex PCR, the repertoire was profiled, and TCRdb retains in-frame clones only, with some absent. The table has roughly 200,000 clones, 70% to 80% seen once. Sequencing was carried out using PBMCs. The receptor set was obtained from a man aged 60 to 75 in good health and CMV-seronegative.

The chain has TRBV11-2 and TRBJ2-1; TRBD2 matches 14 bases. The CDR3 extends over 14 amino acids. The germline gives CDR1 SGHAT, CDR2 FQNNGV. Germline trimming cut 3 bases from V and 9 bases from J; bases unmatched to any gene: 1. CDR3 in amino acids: CASSFGTSGSEQFF. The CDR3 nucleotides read TGTGCCAGCAGCTTCGGGACTAGCGGGAGTGAGCAGTTCTTC.

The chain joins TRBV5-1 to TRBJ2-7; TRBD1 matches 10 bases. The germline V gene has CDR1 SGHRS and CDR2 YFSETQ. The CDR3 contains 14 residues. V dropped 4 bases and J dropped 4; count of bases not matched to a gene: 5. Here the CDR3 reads CASSPGTGVYEQYF. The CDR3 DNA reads TGCGCCAGCAGCCCCGGGACAGGGGTATACGAGCAGTACTTC. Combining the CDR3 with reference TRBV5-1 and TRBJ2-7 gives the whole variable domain KAGVTQTPRYLIKTRGQQVTLSCSPISGHRSVSWYQQTPGQGLQFLFEYFSETQRNKGNFPGRFSGRQFSNSRSEMNVSTLELGDSALYLCASSPGTGVYEQYFGPGTRLTVT.

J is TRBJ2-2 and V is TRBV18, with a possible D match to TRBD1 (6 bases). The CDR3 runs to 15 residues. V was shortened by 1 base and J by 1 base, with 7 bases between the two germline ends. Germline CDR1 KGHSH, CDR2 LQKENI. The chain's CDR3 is CASSPLGQNTGELFF. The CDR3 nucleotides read TGTGCCAGCTCACCACTGGGACAGAACACCGGGGAGCTGTTTTTT. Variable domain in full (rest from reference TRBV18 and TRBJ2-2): NAGVMQNPRHLVRRRGQEARLRCSPMKGHSHVYWYRQLPEEGLKFMVYLQKENIIDESGMPKERFSAEFPKEGPSILRIQQVVRGDSAAYFCASSPLGQNTGELFFGEGSRLTVL.

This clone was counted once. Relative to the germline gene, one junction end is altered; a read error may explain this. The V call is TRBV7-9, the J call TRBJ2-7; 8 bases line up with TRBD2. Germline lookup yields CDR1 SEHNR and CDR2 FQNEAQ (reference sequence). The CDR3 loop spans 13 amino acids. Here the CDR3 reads CSSSQTGGKEQYF. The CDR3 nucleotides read TGTTCCAGCAGCCAGACGGGGGGGAAAGAGCAGTACTTC.

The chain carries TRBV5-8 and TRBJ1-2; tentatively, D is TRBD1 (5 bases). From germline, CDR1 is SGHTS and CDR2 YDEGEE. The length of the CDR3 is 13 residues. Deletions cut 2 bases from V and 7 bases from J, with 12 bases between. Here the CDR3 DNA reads TGTGCCAGCAGCTTCGCAGGGACTCTTGGCTACACCTTC. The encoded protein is CASSFAGTLGYTF.

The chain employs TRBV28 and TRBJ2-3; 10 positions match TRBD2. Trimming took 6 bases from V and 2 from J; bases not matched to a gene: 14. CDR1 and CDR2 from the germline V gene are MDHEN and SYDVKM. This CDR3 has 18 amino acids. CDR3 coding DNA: TGTGCCAGCAGCGGAGTCGGCCTAGCGGGGGTGAACACAGATACGCAGTATTTT. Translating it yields CASSGVGLAGVNTDTQYF.

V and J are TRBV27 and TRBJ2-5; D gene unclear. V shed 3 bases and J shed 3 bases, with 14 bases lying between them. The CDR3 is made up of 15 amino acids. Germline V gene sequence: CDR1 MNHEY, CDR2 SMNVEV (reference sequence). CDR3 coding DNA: TGTGCCAGCAGTTTGGCCCTAAACAGCAAAGAGACCCAGTACTTC. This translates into CASSLALNSKETQYF.

CDR3 region: CASSEGGYTEAFF. The CDR3 bases are TGTGCCAGCAGCGAGGGAGGGTACACTGAAGCTTTCTTT. This rearrangement joins TRBV5-8 to TRBJ1-1; D gene unclear. The germline CDR1 and CDR2 sequences are SGHTS and YDEGEE. This CDR3 spans 13 amino acids. Trimming pared 4 bases from V and 3 bases from J, leaving 10 bases between.

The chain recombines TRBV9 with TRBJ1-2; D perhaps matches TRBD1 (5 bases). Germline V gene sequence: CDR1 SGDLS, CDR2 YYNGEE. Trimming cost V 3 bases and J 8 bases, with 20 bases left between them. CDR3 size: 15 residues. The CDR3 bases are TGTGCCAGCAGCGCAGGAGGGACTACCACGGGAGGCTACACCTTC. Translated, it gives CASSAGGTTTGGYTF.

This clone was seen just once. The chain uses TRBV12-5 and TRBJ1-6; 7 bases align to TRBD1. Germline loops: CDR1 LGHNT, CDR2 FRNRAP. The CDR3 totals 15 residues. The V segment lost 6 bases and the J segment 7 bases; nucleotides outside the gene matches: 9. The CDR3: CASGPGDSENSPLHF. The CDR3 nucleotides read TGTGCTAGTGGGCCCGGGGACAGCGAGAATTCACCCCTCCACTTT.

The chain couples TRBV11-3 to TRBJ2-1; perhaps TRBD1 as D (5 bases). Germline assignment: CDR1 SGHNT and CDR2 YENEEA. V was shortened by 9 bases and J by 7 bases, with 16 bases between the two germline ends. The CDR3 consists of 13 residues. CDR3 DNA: TGTGCCAGTTCCTTAGGGGCATGGAATGAGCAGTTCTTC. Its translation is CASSLGAWNEQFF.

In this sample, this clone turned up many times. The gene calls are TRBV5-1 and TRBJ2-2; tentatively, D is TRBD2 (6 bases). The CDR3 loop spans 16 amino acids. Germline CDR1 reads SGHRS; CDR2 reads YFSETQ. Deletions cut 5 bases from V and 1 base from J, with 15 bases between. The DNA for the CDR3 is TGCGCCAGCAGGAGACTGGAGGGGATGAACACCGGGGAGCTGTTTTTT. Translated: CASRRLEGMNTGELFF.

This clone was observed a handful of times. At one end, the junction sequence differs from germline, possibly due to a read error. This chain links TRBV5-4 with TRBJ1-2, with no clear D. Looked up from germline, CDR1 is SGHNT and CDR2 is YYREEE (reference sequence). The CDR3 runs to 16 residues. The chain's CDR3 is CASSLELQNWNYGYPF. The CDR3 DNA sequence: TGTGCCAGCAGCTTGGAGCTACAAAATTGGAACTATGGCTACCCCTTC.

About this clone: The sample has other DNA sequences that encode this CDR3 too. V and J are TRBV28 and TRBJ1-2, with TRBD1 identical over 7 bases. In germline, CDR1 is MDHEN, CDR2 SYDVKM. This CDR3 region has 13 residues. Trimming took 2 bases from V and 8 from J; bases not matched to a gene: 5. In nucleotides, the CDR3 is TGTGCCAGCAGTTTAGACAGGGTTTACGGCTACACCTTC. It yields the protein CASSLDRVYGYTF.

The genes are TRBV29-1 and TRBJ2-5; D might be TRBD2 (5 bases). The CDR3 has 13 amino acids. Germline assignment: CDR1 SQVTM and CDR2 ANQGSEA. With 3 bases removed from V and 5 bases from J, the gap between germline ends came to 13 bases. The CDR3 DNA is TGCAGCGTTGATTCCCTAGCCGGCGAGACCCAGTACTTC. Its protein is CSVDSLAGETQYF.

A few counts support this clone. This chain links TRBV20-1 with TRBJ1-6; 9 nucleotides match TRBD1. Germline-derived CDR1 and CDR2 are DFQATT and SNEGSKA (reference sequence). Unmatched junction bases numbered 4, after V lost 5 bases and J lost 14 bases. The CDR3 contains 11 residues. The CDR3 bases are TGCAGTGCTTCTGGGACAGGGTCCCTCCACTTT. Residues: CSASGTGSLHF.

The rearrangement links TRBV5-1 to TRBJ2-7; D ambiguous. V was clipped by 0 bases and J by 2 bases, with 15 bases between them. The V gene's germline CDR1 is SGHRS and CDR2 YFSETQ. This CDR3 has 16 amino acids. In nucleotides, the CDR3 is TGCGCCAGCAGCTTGGCCTATGGCCAGGCCGCCTACGAGCAGTACTTC. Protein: CASSLAYGQAAYEQYF.